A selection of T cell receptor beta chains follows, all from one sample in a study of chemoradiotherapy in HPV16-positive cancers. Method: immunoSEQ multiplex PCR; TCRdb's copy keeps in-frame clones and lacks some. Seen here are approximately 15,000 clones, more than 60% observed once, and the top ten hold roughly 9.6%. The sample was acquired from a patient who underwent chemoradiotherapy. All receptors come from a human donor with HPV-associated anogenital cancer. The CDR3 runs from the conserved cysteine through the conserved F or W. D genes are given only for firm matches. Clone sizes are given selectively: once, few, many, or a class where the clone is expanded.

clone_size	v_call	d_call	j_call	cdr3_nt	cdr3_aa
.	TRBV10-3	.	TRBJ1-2	TGTGCCATCAGTGGGGGCAGGTTCTATGGCTACACCTTC	CAISGGRFYGYTF
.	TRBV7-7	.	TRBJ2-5	TGTGCTAGCAGCTTATCGTTCGCCAGGGGAGAGACCCAGTACTTC	CASSLSFARGETQYF
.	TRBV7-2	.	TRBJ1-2	TGTGCCAGCAGCAACCAGAGGGGGAACTATGGCTACACCTTC	CASSNQRGNYGYTF
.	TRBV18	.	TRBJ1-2	TGTGCCAGCTCACCAGGAACGAACAGGCTAAGCTATGGCTACACCTTC	CASSPGTNRLSYGYTF
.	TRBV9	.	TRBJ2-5	TGTGCCAGCAGTCGCAGGGTTCGAGAGACCCAGTACTTC	CASSRRVRETQYF
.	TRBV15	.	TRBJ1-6	TGTGCCACCAGCAGAGATCGGGGGGCCCGGAATTCACCCCTCCACTTT	CATSRDRGARNSPLHF
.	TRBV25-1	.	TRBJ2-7	TGTGCCAGCAGTGACCTCGGGACACACTACGAGCAGTACTTC	CASSDLGTHYEQYF
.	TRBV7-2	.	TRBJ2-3	TGTGCCAGCAGCTTAGATCATCTGGGAACTAGCACAGATACGCAGTATTTT	CASSLDHLGTSTDTQYF
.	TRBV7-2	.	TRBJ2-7	TGTGCCAGCAGCCCCAGACCCGTCAGGGCGGTATACGAGCAGTACTTC	CASSPRPVRAVYEQYF
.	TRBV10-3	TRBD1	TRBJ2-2	TGTGCCATCAGTGACCCTCAGACGACAGGGGCGAACACCGGGGAGCTGTTTTTT	CAISDPQTTGANTGELFF
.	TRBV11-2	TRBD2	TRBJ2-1	TGTGCCAGCAGCTTAGAGACGGGAGGGGATGAGCAGTTCTTC	CASSLETGGDEQFF
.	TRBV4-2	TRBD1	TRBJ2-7	TGTGCCAGCAGCCCGGGGACAGGTGCCTACGAGCAGTACTTC	CASSPGTGAYEQYF
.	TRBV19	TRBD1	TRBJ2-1	TGTGCCAGTAGAAGCCCGGGACAGGGAAACTACAATGAGCAGTTCTTC	CASRSPGQGNYNEQFF
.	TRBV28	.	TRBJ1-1	TGTGCCAGCAGTCCTATGGGGGGGATCGACACTGAAGCTTTCTTT	CASSPMGGIDTEAFF
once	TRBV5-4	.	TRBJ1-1	TGTGCCAGCAGCAACGGCACTGAAGCTTTCTTT	CASSNGTEAFF
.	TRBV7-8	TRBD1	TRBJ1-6	TGTGCCAGCAGCTTATTGAGCACTACAGGGGCTTCTTCCCTCCACTTT	CASSLLSTTGASSLHF
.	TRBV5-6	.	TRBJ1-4	TGTGCCAGCAGCTCCCCGGGGGCAGATGAAAAACTGTTTTTT	CASSSPGADEKLFF
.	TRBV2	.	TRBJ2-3	TGTGCCACCACCACGGGAACGGGAAAGTTCACAGATACGCAGTATTTT	CATTTGTGKFTDTQYF
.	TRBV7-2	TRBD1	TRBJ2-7	TGTGCCAGCAGCGCGGACAGGGGGGGGTTCTACGAGCAGTACTTC	CASSADRGGFYEQYF
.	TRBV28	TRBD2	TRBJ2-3	TGTGCCAGTAGACTAGCGGGGGGGGTCCCAGATACGCAGTATTTT	CASRLAGGVPDTQYF
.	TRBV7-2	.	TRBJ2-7	TGTGCCAGCAGCTCCGAGACGGAGAGCTCCTACGAGCAGTACTTC	CASSSETESSYEQYF
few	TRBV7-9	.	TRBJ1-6	TGTGCCAGCAGCTTAGTGGCAGGGAAATCACCCCTCCACTTT	CASSLVAGKSPLHF
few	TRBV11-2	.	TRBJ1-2	TGTGCCAGCAGCTTTGCTAGCGGCGGAGATGGCTACACCTTC	CASSFASGGDGYTF
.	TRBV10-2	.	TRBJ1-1	TGCGCCAGCAGTGAATCAGGGGCCACTGAAGCTTTCTTT	CASSESGATEAFF
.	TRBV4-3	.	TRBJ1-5	TGCGCCAGCAGCCAAGAGAGACGGAGCAATCAGCCCCAGCATTTT	CASSQERRSNQPQHF